This TCR beta chain comes out of a study of T cell repertoires in cytomegalovirus infection. Across the whole study: Used in the study were CMV epitopes, some recently identified and HLA-C-restricted, others well-studied and HLA-B-restricted. Public TCR beta signatures marked donors with CMV infection and the matching HLA. Study results and caveats: Across the ex vivo response, the dominant clonotypes were HLA-C-restricted CMV-specific TCR beta clonotypes. Carriers of CMV plus the relevant HLA were identified by cumulative public TCR beta family frequency.

Each CDR3 protein is one row after TCRdb ran MiXCR on the reads. There are approximately 600,000 distinct CDR3 sequences in the sample; roughly 42% occur only once, and around 50% lies in the top ten. CDR3 size: 14 residues. V trimming: 5 bases; J trimming: 7 bases; junction bases outside the gene matches: 8. Germline-derived CDR1 and CDR2 are SEHNR and FQNEAQ (reference sequence). A remark on this clonotype: Its specificity is not known.

The sample here was cultured PBMCs, taken from culture after CMV antigen stimulation. The chain joins TRBV7-9 to TRBJ2-5; 9 nucleotides agree with TRBD1. The sequence derives from a human donor in good health (CMV status not recorded). Some clones in this sample may be carry-over from other donors' samples. The CDR3 sequence: CASSLSDRGGTQYF. DNA for the CDR3: TGTGCCAGCAGCCTGTCGGACAGGGGAGGGACCCAGTACTTC.